Listed below are T cell receptor beta chains from one sample, sequenced in a study of cytomegalovirus exposure and HLA in healthy donors. The method was immunoSEQ multiplex PCR; TCRdb's version includes in-frame clones alone and lacks a portion of them. The data show 100,000 to 150,000 clones, 85% to 90% seen once. Sequenced input: PBMCs. Every receptor here comes from a woman aged 30 to 39 in good health and CMV-seronegative. Both conserved end residues are part of each CDR3. The D gene is left open where the match is weak. Expanded clones get a size class; other rows say once, few or many, or leave the size out.

abundance | j_gene | d_gene | v_gene | CDR3aa | CDR3nt
NA | TRBJ1-6 | NA | TRBV27 | CASREGRGYNSPLHF | TGTGCCAGCAGGGAAGGGAGGGGATATAATTCACCCCTCCACTTT
NA | TRBJ2-7 | TRBD1 | TRBV7-2 | CASSLELGQGYEQYF | TGTGCCAGCAGCTTAGAGCTCGGACAGGGCTACGAGCAGTACTTC
NA | TRBJ1-1 | NA | TRBV28 | CASSDQGFMNTEAFF | TGTGCCAGCAGTGATCAGGGATTTATGAACACTGAAGCTTTCTTT
NA | TRBJ1-1 | NA | TRBV19 | CASLSPSLNTEAFF | TGTGCCAGCCTATCCCCCTCCTTGAACACTGAAGCTTTCTTT
NA | TRBJ1-6 | TRBD1 | TRBV4-3 | CASSQLTGDPRSPLHF | TGCGCCAGCAGCCAACTGACAGGGGACCCTCGTTCACCCCTCCACTTT
NA | TRBJ2-7 | NA | TRBV10-1 | CASSESIRGAGVVYEQYF | TGCGCCAGCAGTGAGTCGATACGAGGGGCAGGGGTGGTCTACGAGCAGTACTTC
few | TRBJ1-1 | NA | TRBV7-9 | CASSLGGGDRRTEAFF | TGTGCCAGCAGCTTAGGTGGCGGGGATCGACGAACTGAAGCTTTCTTT
once | TRBJ2-7 | TRBD1 | TRBV18 | CASSPGDSFSYEQYF | TGTGCCAGCTCACCGGGGGACAGTTTCTCCTACGAGCAGTACTTC
few | TRBJ2-7 | TRBD1 | TRBV7-2 | CASSPTQRGHNEQYF | TGTGCCAGCAGCCCAACTCAAAGGGGGCACAACGAGCAGTACTTC
NA | TRBJ2-3 | TRBD2 | TRBV30 | CAWSADLAGAVDTQYF | TGTGCCTGGAGTGCTGATCTAGCGGGAGCTGTAGATACGCAGTATTTT
NA | TRBJ2-7 | NA | TRBV4-1 | CASSQETRSSYEQYF | TGCGCCAGCAGCCAAGAGACTAGGTCCTCCTACGAGCAGTACTTC
NA | TRBJ2-7 | TRBD2 | TRBV10-2 | CASSELAGVYEQYF | TGCGCCAGCAGTGAGCTAGCGGGAGTTTACGAGCAGTACTTC
NA | TRBJ1-2 | NA | TRBV7-2 | CASVPGHSNAGYTF | TGTGCCTCCGTCCCGGGACACTCTAACGCTGGCTACACCTTC
NA | TRBJ2-1 | NA | TRBV4-1 | CASSRDNEQFF | TGCGCCAGCAGCCGAGACAATGAGCAGTTCTTC
NA | TRBJ1-1 | NA | TRBV28 | CASSLLVSATEAFF | TGTGCCAGCAGTTTACTAGTCAGCGCCACTGAAGCTTTCTTT
NA | TRBJ2-7 | TRBD2 | TRBV7-9 | CASSLAYSGGAHEQYF | TGTGCCAGCAGCTTAGCGTACAGCGGGGGGGCCCACGAGCAGTACTTC
NA | TRBJ2-5 | NA | TRBV5-8 | CASAYRVYGETQYF | TGTGCCAGCGCGTACAGGGTATACGGAGAGACCCAGTACTTC
NA | TRBJ2-7 | NA | TRBV30 | CAWRVSGASYEQYF | TGTGCCTGGAGAGTGTCAGGGGCCTCCTACGAGCAGTACTTC
NA | TRBJ2-1 | TRBD2 | TRBV19 | CASSPIPLAGGSNEQFF | TGTGCCAGTAGTCCAATCCCACTAGCGGGAGGATCCAATGAGCAGTTCTTC
NA | TRBJ2-4 | NA | TRBV28 | CASSLAGNIQYF | TGTGCCAGCAGTTTAGCAGGGAACATTCAGTACTTC
NA | TRBJ2-7 | TRBD1 | TRBV18 | CASSPTEGQLYEQYF | TGTGCCAGCTCACCTACCGAGGGACAGCTTTACGAGCAGTACTTC
NA | TRBJ2-3 | TRBD1 | TRBV19 | CASSIQGAYTDTQYF | TGTGCCAGTAGTATACAGGGGGCCTACACAGATACGCAGTATTTT
NA | TRBJ1-2 | TRBD1 | TRBV5-4 | CASSGGTGNYGYTF | TGTGCCAGCAGCGGGGGGACAGGAAACTATGGCTACACCTTC
NA | TRBJ2-5 | NA | TRBV29-1 | CSVSGQGLMWTQYF | TGCAGCGTCAGCGGACAGGGACTAATGTGGACCCAGTACTTC
NA | TRBJ1-1 | TRBD1 | TRBV28 | CASRRTGGGGAFF | TGTGCCAGCAGGAGGACAGGGGGGGGAGGAGCTTTCTTT
NA | TRBJ1-5 | NA | TRBV2 | CASSAGAGNQPQHF | TGTGCCAGCAGTGCAGGGGCAGGCAATCAGCCCCAGCATTTT
NA | TRBJ1-2 | TRBD1 | TRBV11-2 | CASSQTGTGGHGYTF | TGTGCCAGCAGCCAGACCGGGACAGGGGGTCATGGCTACACCTTC
NA | TRBJ2-5 | TRBD2 | TRBV18 | CASSALAGVGETQYF | TGTGCCAGCTCAGCACTAGCGGGAGTAGGGGAGACCCAGTACTTC
NA | TRBJ2-3 | NA | TRBV2 | CASSPRQASTDTQYF | TGTGCCAGCAGTCCACGGCAGGCTAGCACAGATACGCAGTATTTT
NA | TRBJ2-1 | NA | TRBV4-1 | CASSQAQGTYNEQFF | TGCGCCAGCAGCCAAGCCCAGGGTACCTACAATGAGCAGTTCTTC
NA | TRBJ1-2 | NA | TRBV2 | CASMVRASGGYGYTF | TGTGCCAGCATGGTTCGGGCCTCGGGGGGTTATGGCTACACCTTC
NA | TRBJ1-5 | NA | TRBV30 | CAWSPGPYSNQPQHF | TGTGCCTGGTCCCCAGGGCCTTATAGCAATCAGCCCCAGCATTTT
NA | TRBJ2-7 | TRBD2 | TRBV4-2 | CASSPSGRNYEQYF | TGTGCCAGCAGCCCTAGCGGGAGGAATTACGAGCAGTACTTC
NA | TRBJ2-7 | NA | TRBV7-8 | CASSLARVVIYEQYF | TGTGCCAGCAGCTTAGCACGAGTAGTGATATACGAGCAGTACTTC
NA | TRBJ2-7 | TRBD1 | TRBV15 | CATSRSGGYVNEQYF | TGTGCCACCAGCAGATCAGGGGGCTACGTGAACGAGCAGTACTTC
NA | TRBJ1-2 | NA | TRBV12-2 | CASRLLVPWNYGYTF | TGTGCAAGTCGCCTCCTAGTACCCTGGAATTATGGCTACACCTTC
NA | TRBJ2-1 | NA | TRBV7-9 | CASSESGGPYNEQFF | TGTGCCAGCAGCGAGAGTGGGGGCCCGTACAATGAGCAGTTCTTC
many | TRBJ1-2 | NA | TRBV5-1 | CASSLEQGSYGYTF | TGCGCCAGCAGCTTGGAACAGGGATCCTATGGCTACACCTTC
NA | TRBJ2-3 | TRBD2 | TRBV4-1 | CASSHLAGGQDTQYF | TGCGCCAGCAGCCACTTAGCGGGGGGGCAAGATACGCAGTATTTT
NA | TRBJ2-7 | NA | TRBV4-3 | CASSQALDRGLYEQYF | TGCGCCAGCAGCCAGGCGTTGGATAGGGGACTCTACGAGCAGTACTTC
NA | TRBJ2-5 | NA | TRBV18 | CASSPQQGQETQYF | TGTGCCAGCTCACCACAACAGGGCCAAGAGACCCAGTACTTC
NA | TRBJ1-2 | NA | TRBV18 | CASSPDSLGYTF | TGTGCCAGCTCACCGGACAGCCTTGGCTACACCTTC
NA | TRBJ1-2 | TRBD1 | TRBV5-5 | CASSFYDRGGHGYTF | TGTGCCAGCAGCTTCTACGACAGGGGGGGACATGGCTACACCTTC
NA | TRBJ1-1 | NA | TRBV10-3 | CAISGRGTEAFF | TGTGCCATCAGTGGGAGAGGGACTGAAGCTTTCTTT
once | TRBJ2-4 | NA | TRBV6-1 | CASSAGGPLAPKNIQYF | TGTGCCAGCAGTGCGGGGGGCCCTCTGGCCCCCAAAAACATTCAGTACTTC
NA | TRBJ1-1 | NA | TRBV7-9 | CASSGGTGFSTTVDTEAFF | TGTGCCAGCAGCGGGGGTACAGGGTTTTCTACCACCGTGGACACTGAAGCTTTCTTT
NA | TRBJ1-6 | NA | TRBV5-6 | CASSLDRMSSYNSPLHF | TGTGCCAGCAGCTTGGACAGAATGAGCTCCTATAATTCACCCCTCCACTTT
NA | TRBJ2-1 | NA | TRBV5-6 | CASSSRELVYEQFF | TGTGCCAGCAGTTCCCGGGAACTAGTGTATGAGCAGTTCTTC